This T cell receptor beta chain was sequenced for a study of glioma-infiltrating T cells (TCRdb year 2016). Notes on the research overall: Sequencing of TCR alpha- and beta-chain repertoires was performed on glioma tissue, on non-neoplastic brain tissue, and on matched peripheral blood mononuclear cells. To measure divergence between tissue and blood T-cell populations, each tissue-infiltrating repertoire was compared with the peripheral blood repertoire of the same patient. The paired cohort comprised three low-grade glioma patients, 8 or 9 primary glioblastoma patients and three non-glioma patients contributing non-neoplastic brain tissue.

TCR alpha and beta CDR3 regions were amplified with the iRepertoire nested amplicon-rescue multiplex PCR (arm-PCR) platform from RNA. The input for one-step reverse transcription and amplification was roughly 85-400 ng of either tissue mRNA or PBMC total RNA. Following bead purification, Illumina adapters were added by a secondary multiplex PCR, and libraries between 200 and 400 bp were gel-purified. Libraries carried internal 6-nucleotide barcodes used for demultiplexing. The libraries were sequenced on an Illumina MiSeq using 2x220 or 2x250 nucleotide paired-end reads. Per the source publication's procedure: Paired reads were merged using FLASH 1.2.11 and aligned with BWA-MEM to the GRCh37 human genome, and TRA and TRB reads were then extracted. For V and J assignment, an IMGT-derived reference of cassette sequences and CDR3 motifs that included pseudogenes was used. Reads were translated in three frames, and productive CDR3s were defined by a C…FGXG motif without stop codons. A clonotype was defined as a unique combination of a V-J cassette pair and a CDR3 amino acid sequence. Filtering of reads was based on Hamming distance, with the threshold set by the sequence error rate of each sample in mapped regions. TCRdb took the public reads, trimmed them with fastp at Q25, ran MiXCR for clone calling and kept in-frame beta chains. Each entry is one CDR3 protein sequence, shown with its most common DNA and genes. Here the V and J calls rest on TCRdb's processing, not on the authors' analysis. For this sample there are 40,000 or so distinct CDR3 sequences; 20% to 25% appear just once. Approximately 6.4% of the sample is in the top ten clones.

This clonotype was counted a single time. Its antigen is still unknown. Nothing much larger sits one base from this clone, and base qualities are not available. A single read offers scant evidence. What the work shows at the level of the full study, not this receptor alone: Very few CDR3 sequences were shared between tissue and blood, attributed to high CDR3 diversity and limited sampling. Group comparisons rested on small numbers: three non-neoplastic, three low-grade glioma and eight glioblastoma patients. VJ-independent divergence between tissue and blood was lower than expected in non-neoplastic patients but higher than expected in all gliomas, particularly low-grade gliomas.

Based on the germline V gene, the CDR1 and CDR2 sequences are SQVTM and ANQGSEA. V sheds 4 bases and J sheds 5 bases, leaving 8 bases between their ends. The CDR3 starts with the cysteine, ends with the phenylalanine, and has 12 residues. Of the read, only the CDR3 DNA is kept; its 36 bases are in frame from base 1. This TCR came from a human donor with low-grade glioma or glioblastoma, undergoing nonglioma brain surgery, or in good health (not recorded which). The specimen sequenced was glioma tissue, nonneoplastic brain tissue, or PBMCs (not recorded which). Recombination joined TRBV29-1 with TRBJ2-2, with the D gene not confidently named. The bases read TGCAGCGTTGTCCCGCGGACCGGGGAGCTGTTTTTT. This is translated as CSVVPRTGELFF.